The 14 T cell receptor beta chains below come from one sample, sequenced in a study of cytomegalovirus exposure and HLA in healthy donors. Primers: 60 Vbeta forward and 13 Jbeta reverse. The table came from immunoSEQ multiplex PCR; TCRdb's copy has only in-frame clones and leaves some out. Seen here are about 130,000 clones, under 20% observed once, and the top ten hold around 2.6%. Source material: PBMCs. The receptors were sampled from a female donor in good health and CMV-seropositive.

The gene calls are TRBV19 and TRBJ1-2; weak D call: TRBD1 (6 bases). The germline V gene encodes CDR1 LNHDA and CDR2 SQIVND (reference sequence). The V end lost 6 bases, the J end lost 6 bases, and 14 bases lay between the germline ends. This CDR3 contains 13 residues. The CDR3 reads CASRHGGRNGYTF. The CDR3 DNA sequence: TGTGCCAGTAGACACGGGGGGCGAAATGGCTACACCTTC. Combining the CDR3 with reference TRBV19 and TRBJ1-2 gives the whole variable domain DGGITQSPKYLFRKEGQNVTLSCEQNLNHDAMYWYRQDPGQGLRLIYYSQIVNDFQKGDIAEGYSVSREKKESFPLTVTSAQKNPTAFYLCASRHGGRNGYTFGSGTRLTVV.

The V call is TRBV5-1, the J call TRBJ1-1; possible D gene TRBD1, 6 bases. Deletions cut 0 bases from V and 4 bases from J, with 16 bases between. Germline CDR1 reads SGHRS; CDR2 reads YFSETQ. This CDR3 comprises 16 residues. CDR3 protein: CASSLVGGARGTEAFF. The CDR3 DNA follows: TGCGCCAGCAGCTTGGTAGGGGGGGCTCGCGGCACTGAAGCTTTCTTT.

This clone was seen more than once but under ten times. The CDR3 region has the DNA TGCGCCAGCAGCCACTCCGGGACAGGGGCCTATGGCTACACCTTC. It specifies CASSHSGTGAYGYTF. The chain has TRBV4-1 and TRBJ1-2, with 10 bases lining up with TRBD1. The CDR3 length is 15 residues. Unmatched junction bases numbered 5, after V lost 3 bases and J lost 4 bases. Germline CDR1 MGHRA, CDR2 YSYEKL.

This clone has a handful of counts. J is TRBJ2-7 and V is TRBV10-2; D remains ambiguous. This CDR3 comprises 14 residues. Trimming pared 5 bases from V and 7 bases from J, leaving 18 bases between. Germline CDR1 is WSHSY and CDR2 is SAAADI. This chain's CDR3 is CASSNSYLQEEQYF. The CDR3 DNA reads TGCGCCAGCAGTAACAGTTATCTTCAGGAAGAGCAGTACTTC.

In this sample, this clone turned up a few times. The V call is TRBV5-1, the J call TRBJ2-5; the match to TRBD2 covers 8 bases. The CDR3 length is 16 residues. Looked up from germline, CDR1 is SGHRS and CDR2 is YFSETQ. The V segment lost 4 bases and the J segment 0 bases; nucleotides outside the gene matches: 8. The DNA for the CDR3 is TGCGCCAGCAGCGTAGCAACTAGCGGTTACCAAGAGACCCAGTACTTC. Translation: CASSVATSGYQETQYF.

The chain links TRBV5-4 to TRBJ2-3; D unresolved. The V end lost 0 bases, the J end lost 9 bases, and 17 bases lay between the germline ends. This CDR3 comprises 15 residues. Germline values: CDR1 SGHNT, CDR2 YYREEE (reference sequence). The CDR3 is CASSLVYSQKTTQYF. The CDR3 DNA reads as TGTGCCAGCAGCTTGGTGTACAGCCAAAAGACGACGCAGTATTTT. The whole variable domain, remainder taken from reference TRBV5-4 and TRBJ2-3, is ETGVTQSPTHLIKTRGQQVTLRCSSQSGHNTVSWYQQALGQGPQFIFQYYREEENGRGNFPPRFSGLQFPNYSSELNVNALELDDSALYLCASSLVYSQKTTQYFGPGTRLTVL.

This clone was seen only a few times. In DNA form, the CDR3 reads TGTGCCAGCAGTTCTGGGACTAGCGGGAGGAACATTCAGTACTTC. It is translated as CASSSGTSGRNIQYF. The chain links TRBV27 to TRBJ2-4; 15 nucleotides align to TRBD2. CDR1 is MNHEY, CDR2 SMNVEV, per germline (reference sequence). V shed 4 bases and J 7 bases; nucleotides not matched to a gene: 2. The CDR3 is 15 amino acids.

The chain combines TRBV5-1 with TRBJ2-7; 10 bases agree with TRBD1. This CDR3 spans 14 amino acids. Germline V gene data show CDR1 as SGHRS and CDR2 as YFSETQ. V lost 2 bases to trimming and J lost 6 bases; unmatched junction nucleotides: 5. The CDR3 here is CASSFGTGVGEQYF. The DNA for the CDR3 is TGCGCCAGCAGCTTTGGGACAGGGGTAGGCGAGCAGTACTTC.

A few counts support this clone. This sequence joins TRBV6-1 and TRBJ1-4, with D perhaps matching TRBD1 (6 bases). This CDR3 is 15 amino acids long. The germline V gene encodes CDR1 MNHNS and CDR2 SASEGT. V lost 4 bases and J lost 8, with 17 bases in between. The CDR3 DNA reads as TGTGCCAGCAGTGCAGGGGACCGACTAATGGAAAAACTGTTTTTT. Protein product: CASSAGDRLMEKLFF.

This clone was seen a few times. This rearrangement joins TRBV11-2 to TRBJ2-5; 8 nucleotides line up with TRBD1. The V gene's germline CDR1 is SGHAT and CDR2 FQNNGV. With V trimmed by 5 bases and J by 4 bases, 6 bases remained unmatched. The CDR3 is made up of 14 amino acids. CDR3: CASSEQGGGETQYF. As DNA, the CDR3 is TGTGCCAGCAGCGAACAGGGGGGTGGAGAGACCCAGTACTTC.

This clone was picked up a small number of times. The chain uses TRBV29-1 and TRBJ2-1; tentatively, D is TRBD2 (6 bases). CDR3 length: 14 amino acids. Germline assignment: CDR1 SQVTM and CDR2 ANQGSEA. Trimming left V 3 bases short and J 4 bases short, with 13 bases between. The CDR3 DNA sequence: TGCAGCGTTGACAGGGAGGCGCAATACAATGAGCAGTTCTTC. Translation gives CSVDREAQYNEQFF.

This clone came up a few times. Here the CDR3 reads CASSPGTGSYEQYF. The CDR3 DNA is TGCGCCAGCAGCCCCGGGACAGGCTCCTACGAGCAGTACTTC. The chain couples TRBV4-3 to TRBJ2-7, with 8 bases that match TRBD1. The germline CDR1 and CDR2 sequences are LGHNA and YSLEER. The trim removed 4 bases at V and 0 bases at J, leaving 2 bases unmatched. This CDR3 contains 14 residues.

The chain couples TRBV7-9 to TRBJ1-4, with 7 nucleotides matching TRBD1. Per germline, CDR1 SEHNR and CDR2 FQNEAQ (reference sequence). The V and J ends lost 4 bases and 8 bases, in that order; junction bases with no gene match: 7. CDR3 size: 14 residues. In nucleotides, the CDR3 is TGTGCCAGCAGCTCCAGGGGGGTAAGGGAAAAACTGTTTTTT. This codes for CASSSRGVREKLFF.

J is TRBJ2-7 and V is TRBV2; 8 nucleotides match TRBD1. V lost 4 bases and J lost 4; bases outside the gene matches: 6. Germline values: CDR1 SNHLY, CDR2 FYNNEI. The CDR3 contains 14 residues. The CDR3: CASSVGTGGYEQYF. In DNA form, the CDR3 reads TGTGCCAGCAGTGTGGGGACAGGAGGATACGAGCAGTACTTC.